This passage covers 19 T cell receptor beta chains from one sample sequenced in a study of T cell responses to AZD1222 COVID-19 vaccine (dated by TCRdb to 2020 to 2022). Libraries were constructed by the immunoSEQ multiplex PCR assay. Sourced from immuneACCESS, this table was stored by TCRdb with only in-frame sequences that have V and J called. A share of the clones is absent; for the studies checked, an unresolved V gene accounts for under half, and the remainder has no known explanation. The sample profile shows about 110,000 clones; about 90% of them were found once. In total, the top ten clones hold 7.5% to 9.5% of the sample. The meaning of the sample's time point label: about 28 days (+/-7) after the second vaccine dose. The sequencing used peripheral blood, collected 28 days after the second AZD1222 dose. The source is an adult who received the AZD1222 COVID-19 vaccine.

Here the CDR3 reads CASSPPRGILSSYEQYF. DNA of the CDR3: TGTGCCAGCTCACCACCTAGGGGGATCCTTAGCTCCTACGAGCAGTACTTC. The rearrangement joins TRBV18 to TRBJ2-7, with a weak D call TRBD1 (6 bases). Per germline, CDR1 KGHSH and CDR2 LQKENI. V dropped 0 bases and J dropped 0 bases, with 15 bases sitting between them. This CDR3 has 17 amino acids.

This chain joins TRBV4-2 and TRBJ1-4, with a possible D match to TRBD1 (6 bases). V was cut by 3 bases and J by 7 bases, with 15 bases left in between. CDR3 size: 15 residues. CDR1 LGHNA and CDR2 YNFKEQ come from the germline V gene. CDR3 amino acids: CASSQVYRAPEKLFF. In nucleotides, the CDR3 is TGTGCCAGCAGCCAGGTTTACAGGGCGCCTGAAAAACTGTTTTTT.

The chain recombines TRBV28 with TRBJ2-2; D uncertain. Germline CDR1 and CDR2: MDHEN and SYDVKM. This CDR3 has 11 residues. V was clipped by 7 bases and J by 7 bases, with 7 bases between them. The CDR3, as DNA: TGTGCCAGCATCCAACGCGGGGAGCTGTTTTTT. Translation: CASIQRGELFF. The full variable domain, its missing parts supplied by reference TRBV28 and TRBJ2-2, is DVKVTQSSRYLVKRTGEKVFLECVQDMDHENMFWYRQDPGLGLRLIYFSYDVKMKEKGDIPEGYSVSREKKERFSLILESASTNQTSMYLCASIQRGELFFGEGSRLTVL.

The J gene is TRBJ2-1, the V gene TRBV19, with D possibly matching TRBD1 (5 bases). V was shortened by 4 bases and J by 7 bases, with 17 bases between the two germline ends. The CDR3 is 15 amino acids. Germline V gives CDR1 LNHDA, CDR2 SQIVND (reference sequence). The CDR3 loop is CASSKVARVKNEQFF. The CDR3 DNA reads TGTGCCAGTAGTAAAGTGGCCAGGGTAAAAAATGAGCAGTTCTTC.

CDR3 in amino acids: CAWSGTEYSNQPQHF. The CDR3 coding sequence is TGTGCCTGGTCTGGGACCGAGTATAGCAATCAGCCCCAGCATTTT. V gene TRBV30 combines with J gene TRBJ1-5; a weak D match, TRBD1 (5 bases). This CDR3 has 15 residues. Germline CDR1 GTSNPN, CDR2 SVGIG (reference sequence). V dropped 5 bases and J dropped 0 bases, with 14 bases sitting between them.

The V call is TRBV6-5, the J call TRBJ1-1, with a possible D match to TRBD1 (5 bases). V lost 0 bases to trimming and J lost 1 base, with 9 bases between them. Germline loops: CDR1 MNHEY, CDR2 SVGAGI. This CDR3 is built from 15 residues. The CDR3 DNA is TGTGCCAGCAGTTACTCGTTCGGGGCGAACACTGAAGCTTTCTTT. Residues: CASSYSFGANTEAFF.

The CDR3 here is CASSLAGQGFHNSPLHF. CDR3 nucleotides: TGTGCCAGCAGCTTGGCGGGACAGGGTTTCCATAATTCACCCCTCCACTTT. The chain couples TRBV5-6 to TRBJ1-6, with TRBD1 matching over 9 bases. This CDR3 contains 17 residues. V shed 0 bases and J 5 bases; nucleotides not matched to a gene: 6. CDR1 is SGHDT and CDR2 is YYEEEE in the germline V gene.

The rearrangement joins TRBV7-2 to TRBJ2-7; TRBD2 matches at 14 bases. Germline values: CDR1 SGHTA, CDR2 FQGNSA. V lost 1 base to trimming and J lost 3 bases; unmatched junction nucleotides: 5. The CDR3 contains 17 residues. Written as DNA, the CDR3 is TGTGCCAGCAGCTTAGTAGCCGGACTAGCGGGGGGCTACGAGCAGTACTTC. It yields the protein CASSLVAGLAGGYEQYF.

The chain joins TRBV28 to TRBJ1-1; 8 nucleotides match TRBD1. Trimming removed 6 bases from V and 5 bases from J; junction bases left unmatched: 8. CDR3 size: 14 residues. Germline V lookup: CDR1 MDHEN, CDR2 SYDVKM. CDR3 loop: CASRIGQGVTEAFF. DNA of the CDR3: TGTGCCAGCAGAATTGGACAGGGCGTAACTGAAGCTTTCTTT.

This chain links TRBV19 with TRBJ2-7, with 13 bases identical to TRBD2. The CDR3 runs 16 residues. Germline V gives CDR1 LNHDA, CDR2 SQIVND (reference sequence). Trimming at V came to 4 bases and at J to 4 bases, leaving 7 bases not matched to a gene. CDR3 amino acids: CASSTHTSGGAYEQYF. The CDR3 DNA is TGTGCCAGTAGTACCCACACTAGCGGGGGGGCTTACGAGCAGTACTTC. Looking up the rest from reference TRBV19 and TRBJ2-7 gives the full variable domain: DGGITQSPKYLFRKEGQNVTLSCEQNLNHDAMYWYRQDPGQGLRLIYYSQIVNDFQKGDIAEGYSVSREKKESFPLTVTSAQKNPTAFYLCASSTHTSGGAYEQYFGPGTRLTVT.

CDR3 residues: CAWMEPGQGNYNEQFF. CDR3 DNA: TGTGCCTGGATGGAACCGGGACAGGGGAATTACAATGAGCAGTTCTTC. V and J are TRBV30 and TRBJ2-1; 10 bases are a match to TRBD1. Germline values: CDR1 GTSNPN, CDR2 SVGIG (reference sequence). The length of the CDR3 is 16 residues. The J segment lost 4 bases and the V segment lost 4 bases, leaving 10 bases of the junction unmatched.

The chain links TRBV28 to TRBJ2-5; 9 positions match TRBD2. V gave up 6 bases and J gave up 4 bases; unmatched junction bases: 3. The CDR3 covers 13 residues. CDR1 is MDHEN, CDR2 SYDVKM, per germline. The CDR3 spells CASRGTSIETQYF. The CDR3 DNA sequence: TGTGCCAGCAGAGGGACTAGCATAGAGACCCAGTACTTC.

V is TRBV20-1 and J is TRBJ1-5; D is ambiguous. Germline lookup yields CDR1 DFQATT and CDR2 SNEGSKA (reference sequence). Trimming cost V 3 bases and J 5 bases, with 11 bases left between them. The CDR3 totals 13 residues. CDR3: CSASMGNDQPQHF. For the CDR3, the DNA is TGCAGTGCTAGTATGGGGAATGATCAGCCCCAGCATTTT.

This chain uses TRBV27 with TRBJ1-5, with D perhaps matching TRBD1 (5 bases). The CDR3 covers 13 residues. V was shortened by 8 bases and J by 0 bases, with 8 bases between the two germline ends. The germline V gene encodes CDR1 MNHEY and CDR2 SMNVEV (reference sequence). The CDR3 sequence is CASARDSNQPQHF. CDR3 bases: TGTGCCAGCGCCAGGGATAGCAATCAGCCCCAGCATTTT.

This chain uses TRBV5-1 with TRBJ2-7; 11 bases align to TRBD1. J lost 1 base, V lost 5 bases, and 8 bases had no gene match. CDR1 is SGHRS, CDR2 YFSETQ, per germline. The CDR3 length is 16 residues. DNA for the CDR3: TGCGCCAGCAGACCCGGACAGGGGGCGAGGTCCTACGAGCAGTACTTC. This sequence encodes CASRPGQGARSYEQYF.

This clone was found a few times. This chain links TRBV5-1 with TRBJ1-6; 7 bases are a match to TRBD1. After removal of 0 bases from V and 7 bases from J, the junction contained 1 base not matched to a gene. The CDR3 sequence is 14 residues long. Germline CDR1 is SGHRS and CDR2 is YFSETQ. The DNA of the CDR3 is TGCGCCAGCAGCTTGGGGGACAGAAATTCACCCCTCCACTTT. It specifies CASSLGDRNSPLHF.

The chain has TRBV28 and TRBJ2-7; 9 bases agree with TRBD1. Germline-derived CDR1 and CDR2 are MDHEN and SYDVKM. The CDR3 loop spans 14 amino acids. V was pared by 3 bases and J by 3 bases, with 3 bases of the junction left unmatched. The CDR3 is CASSFTGGRYEQYF. The CDR3, as DNA: TGTGCCAGCAGTTTTACAGGGGGCCGCTACGAGCAGTACTTC. Combining the CDR3 with reference TRBV28 and TRBJ2-7 gives the whole variable domain DVKVTQSSRYLVKRTGEKVFLECVQDMDHENMFWYRQDPGLGLRLIYFSYDVKMKEKGDIPEGYSVSREKKERFSLILESASTNQTSMYLCASSFTGGRYEQYFGPGTRLTVT.

The chain uses TRBV6-5 and TRBJ1-4; D may be TRBD1 (6 bases). Trimming pared 2 bases from V and 3 bases from J, leaving 7 bases between. Germline CDR1 and CDR2: MNHEY and SVGAGI. This CDR3 is 14 amino acids long. CDR3: CASSYQGSNEKLFF. CDR3 DNA: TGTGCCAGCAGTTACCAGGGGTCTAATGAAAAACTGTTTTTT.

This chain links TRBV6-5 with TRBJ2-7, with a possible D match to TRBD1 (5 bases). The length of the CDR3 is 15 residues. V lost 6 bases, J lost 0 bases, and 15 bases lay in between. CDR1 and CDR2 (germline): MNHEY, SVGAGI. CDR3 sequence: CASRTIGASSYEQYF. DNA of the CDR3: TGTGCCAGCAGAACTATTGGGGCGAGCTCCTACGAGCAGTACTTC.